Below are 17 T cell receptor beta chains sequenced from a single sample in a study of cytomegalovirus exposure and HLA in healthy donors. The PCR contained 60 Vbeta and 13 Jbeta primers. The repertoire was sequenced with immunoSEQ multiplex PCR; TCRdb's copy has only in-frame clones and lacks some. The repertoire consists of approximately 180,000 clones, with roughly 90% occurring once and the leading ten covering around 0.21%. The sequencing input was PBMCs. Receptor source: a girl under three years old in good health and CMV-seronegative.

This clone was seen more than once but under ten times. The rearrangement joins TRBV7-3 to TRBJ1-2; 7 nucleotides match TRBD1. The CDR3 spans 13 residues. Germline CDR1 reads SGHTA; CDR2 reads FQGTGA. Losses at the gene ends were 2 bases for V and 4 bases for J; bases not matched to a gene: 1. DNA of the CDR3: TGTGCCAGCAGCTTACCAGGGGGCTATGGCTACACCTTC. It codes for CASSLPGGYGYTF. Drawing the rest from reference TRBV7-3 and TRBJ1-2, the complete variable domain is GAGVSQTPSNKVTEKGKYVELRCDPISGHTALYWYRQSLGQGPEFLIYFQGTGAADDSGLPNDRFFAVRPEGSVSTLKIQRTERGDSAVYLCASSLPGGYGYTFGSGTRLTVV.

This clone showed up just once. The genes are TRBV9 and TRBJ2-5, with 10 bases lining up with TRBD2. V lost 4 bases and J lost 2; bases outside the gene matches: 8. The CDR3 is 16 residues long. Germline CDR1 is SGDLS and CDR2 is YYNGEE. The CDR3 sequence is CASSKGTSAKQETQYF. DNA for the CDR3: TGTGCCAGCAGCAAGGGGACTAGCGCAAAACAAGAGACCCAGTACTTC. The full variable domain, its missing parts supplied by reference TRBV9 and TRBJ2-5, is DSGVTQTPKHLITATGQRVTLRCSPRSGDLSVYWYQQSLDQGLQFLIQYYNGEERAKGNILERFSAQQFPDLHSELNLSSLELGDSALYFCASSKGTSAKQETQYFGPGTRLLVL.

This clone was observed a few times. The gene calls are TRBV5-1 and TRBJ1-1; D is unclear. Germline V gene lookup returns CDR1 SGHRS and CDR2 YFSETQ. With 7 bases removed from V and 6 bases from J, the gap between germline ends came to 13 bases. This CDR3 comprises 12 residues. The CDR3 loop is CASGRGSPEAFF. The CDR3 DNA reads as TGCGCCAGCGGTCGAGGAAGCCCTGAAGCTTTCTTT.

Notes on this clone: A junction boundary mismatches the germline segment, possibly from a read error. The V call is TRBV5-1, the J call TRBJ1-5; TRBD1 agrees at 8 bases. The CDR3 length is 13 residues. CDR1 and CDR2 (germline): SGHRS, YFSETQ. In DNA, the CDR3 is TGCGCCGGCAGCTTGGACAGGGATCAGCCCCAGCATTTT. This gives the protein CAGSLDRDQPQHF.

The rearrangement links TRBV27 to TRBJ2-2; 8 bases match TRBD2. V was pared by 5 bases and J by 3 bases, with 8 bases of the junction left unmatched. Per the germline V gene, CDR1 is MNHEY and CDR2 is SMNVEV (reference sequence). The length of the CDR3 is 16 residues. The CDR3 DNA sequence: TGTGCCAGCAGTACAACTAGCGGTAAATACACCGGGGAGCTGTTTTTT. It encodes CASSTTSGKYTGELFF.

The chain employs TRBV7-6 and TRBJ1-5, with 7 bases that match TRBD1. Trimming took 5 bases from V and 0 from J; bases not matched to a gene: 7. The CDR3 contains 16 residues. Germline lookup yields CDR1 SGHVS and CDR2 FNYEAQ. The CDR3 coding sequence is TGTGCCAGCAGCCCCGGGACAGACTTTAGCAATCAGCCCCAGCATTTT. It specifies CASSPGTDFSNQPQHF.

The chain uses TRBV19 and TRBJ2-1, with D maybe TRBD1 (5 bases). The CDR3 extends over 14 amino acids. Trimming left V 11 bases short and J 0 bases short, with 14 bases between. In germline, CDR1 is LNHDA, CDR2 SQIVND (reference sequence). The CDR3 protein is CAAARAYSYNEQFF. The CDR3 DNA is TGTGCCGCCGCCAGGGCCTACTCCTACAATGAGCAGTTCTTC.

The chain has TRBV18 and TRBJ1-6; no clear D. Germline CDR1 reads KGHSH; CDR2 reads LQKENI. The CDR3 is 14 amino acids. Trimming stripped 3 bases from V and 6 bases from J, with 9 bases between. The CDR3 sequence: CASSPGAVNSPLHF. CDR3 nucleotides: TGTGCCAGCTCACCGGGAGCAGTTAATTCACCCCTCCACTTT.

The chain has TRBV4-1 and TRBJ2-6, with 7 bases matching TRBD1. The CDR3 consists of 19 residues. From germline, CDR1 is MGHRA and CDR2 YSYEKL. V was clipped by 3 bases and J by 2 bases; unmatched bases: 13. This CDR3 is CASSQGVRDRRPGANVLTF. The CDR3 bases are TGCGCCAGCAGCCAGGGCGTCCGGGACAGACGTCCTGGGGCCAACGTCCTGACTTTC.

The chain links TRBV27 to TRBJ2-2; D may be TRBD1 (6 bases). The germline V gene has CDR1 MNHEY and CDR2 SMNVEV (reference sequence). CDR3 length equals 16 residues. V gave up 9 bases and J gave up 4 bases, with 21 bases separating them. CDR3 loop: CASQPQGSAVTGELFF. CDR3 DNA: TGTGCCAGTCAGCCACAGGGAAGTGCCGTCACCGGGGAGCTGTTTTTT.

CDR3 nucleotides: TGTGCCAGCTCACCACTGCAGGGCGAGCAGTACTTC. Its translation is CASSPLQGEQYF. V and J are TRBV18 and TRBJ2-7, with a possible D match to TRBD1 (5 bases). The germline gives CDR1 KGHSH, CDR2 LQKENI. The CDR3 loop spans 12 amino acids. Trimming pared 1 base from V and 6 bases from J, leaving 7 bases between.

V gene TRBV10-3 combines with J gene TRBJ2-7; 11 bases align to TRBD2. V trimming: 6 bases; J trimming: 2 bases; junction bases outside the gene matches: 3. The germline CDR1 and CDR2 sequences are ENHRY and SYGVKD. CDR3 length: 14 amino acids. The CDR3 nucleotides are TGTGCCATCAGGGATAGCGGGAGGGCCTACGAGCAGTACTTC. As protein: CAIRDSGRAYEQYF.

CDR3 nucleotide sequence: TGTGCCAGCAGCCCTCAACAGGTCTCTGGAAACACCATATATTTT. Its translation: CASSPQQVSGNTIYF. This rearrangement joins TRBV4-2 to TRBJ1-3; TRBD1 is a possible D gene (5 bases). From germline, CDR1 is LGHNA and CDR2 YNFKEQ. The length of the CDR3 is 15 residues. The V and J ends lost 4 bases and 0 bases respectively, with 10 bases between them.

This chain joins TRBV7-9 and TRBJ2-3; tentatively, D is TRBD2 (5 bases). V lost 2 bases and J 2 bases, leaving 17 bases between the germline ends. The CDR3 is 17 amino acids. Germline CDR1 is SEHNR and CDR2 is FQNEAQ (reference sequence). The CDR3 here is CASSLTGGLLHTDTQYF. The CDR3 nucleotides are TGTGCCAGCAGCTTAACCGGCGGGCTGCTACACACAGATACGCAGTATTTT.

The CDR3 is CAWRGGGLGLTEAFF. CDR3 sequence (DNA): TGTGCCTGGAGGGGAGGGGGGCTAGGGCTCACTGAAGCTTTCTTT. The V gene is TRBV30, the J gene TRBJ1-1; weak D call: TRBD1 (6 bases). CDR3 length equals 15 residues. The germline gives CDR1 GTSNPN, CDR2 SVGIG (reference sequence). Trimming cost V 3 bases and J 4 bases, with 18 bases left between them.

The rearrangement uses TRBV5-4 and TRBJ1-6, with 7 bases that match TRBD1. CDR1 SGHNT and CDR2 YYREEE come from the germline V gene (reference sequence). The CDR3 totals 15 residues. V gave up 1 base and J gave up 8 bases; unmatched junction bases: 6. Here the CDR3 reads CASSLYDRVDSPLHF. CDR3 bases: TGTGCCAGCAGCTTGTACGACAGGGTGGATTCACCCCTCCACTTT.

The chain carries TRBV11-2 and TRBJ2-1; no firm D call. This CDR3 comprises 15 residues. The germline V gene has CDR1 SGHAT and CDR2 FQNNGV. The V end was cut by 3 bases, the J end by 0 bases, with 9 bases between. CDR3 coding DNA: TGTGCCAGCAGCTTTGTTAGGAGCTCCTACAATGAGCAGTTCTTC. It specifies CASSFVRSSYNEQFF.